These 23 T cell receptor beta chains originate from one sample sequenced in a study of STAT5B mutations in CD4+ large granular lymphocyte leukemia. Sequencing used immunoSEQ multiplex PCR; TCRdb keeps in-frame clones, though not all of them. The sample gives fewer than 40,000 clones, more than 60% of which show up once; approximately 2.4% is in the top ten. Sequencing was performed on CD4+ T cells from blood buffy coats. The receptors originated from a human donor in good health.

The table lists this clone with a few counts. The gene calls are TRBV25-1 and TRBJ1-2, with TRBD1 matching over 7 bases. This CDR3 is 16 amino acids long. From germline, CDR1 is MGHDK and CDR2 SYGVNS. Germline trimming cut 3 bases from V and 6 bases from J; bases unmatched to any gene: 13. The chain's CDR3 is CASSEVGGEGAHGYTF. The CDR3 DNA reads TGTGCCAGCAGTGAGGTTGGCGGTGAGGGGGCGCATGGCTACACCTTC.

This chain connects TRBV30 to TRBJ1-5; maybe TRBD1 (5 bases). Germline CDR1 is GTSNPN and CDR2 is SVGIG (reference sequence). V lost 0 bases to trimming and J lost 2 bases, with 5 bases between them. This CDR3 contains 13 residues. CDR3 in amino acids: CAWSVQGNQPQHF. CDR3 DNA: TGTGCCTGGAGTGTACAGGGCAATCAGCCCCAGCATTTT.

The rearrangement links TRBV7-2 to TRBJ1-1; tentative D call: TRBD1 (5 bases). The CDR3 consists of 11 residues. Looked up from germline, CDR1 is SGHTA and CDR2 is FQGNSA. V lost 2 bases and J 10 bases, leaving 8 bases between the germline ends. The CDR3 protein is CASSLSRVAFF. The CDR3 DNA sequence: TGTGCCAGCAGCTTATCCAGGGTAGCTTTCTTT.

This sequence joins TRBV6-6 and TRBJ2-3; D unresolved. The CDR3 consists of 14 residues. V dropped 4 bases and J dropped 6 bases, with 14 bases sitting between them. Germline lookup yields CDR1 MNHNY and CDR2 SVGAGI (reference sequence). The CDR3 loop reads CASSSTGRTDTQYF. In nucleotides, the CDR3 is TGTGCCAGCAGTTCCACGGGTCGAACGGATACGCAGTATTTT.

This rearrangement joins TRBV13 to TRBJ1-1; D gene ambiguous. The germline CDR1 and CDR2 sequences are PRHDT and FYEKMQ (reference sequence). CDR3 size: 16 residues. V was cut by 4 bases and J by 1 base, with 16 bases left in between. CDR3 protein: CASSSWLGQENTEAFF. DNA of the CDR3: TGTGCCAGCAGCTCGTGGCTCGGGCAGGAGAACACTGAAGCTTTCTTT.

The chain uses TRBV4-1 and TRBJ2-3; 7 bases map to TRBD1. The V and J ends lost 3 bases and 4 bases, in that order; junction bases with no gene match: 7. The CDR3 length is 15 residues. Germline CDR1 MGHRA, CDR2 YSYEKL. The CDR3 spells CASSQARQGPDTQYF. In nucleotides, the CDR3 is TGCGCCAGCAGCCAGGCCCGACAGGGACCAGATACGCAGTATTTT.

The J gene is TRBJ1-5, the V gene TRBV18, with D uncertain. Germline loops: CDR1 KGHSH, CDR2 LQKENI. Between the trimmed V and J ends, which lost 1 base and 4 bases, there was a span of 5 bases. This CDR3 region has 13 residues. The CDR3 reads CASSPQVNQPQHF. CDR3 nucleotides: TGTGCCAGCTCACCACAGGTAAATCAGCCCCAGCATTTT. The complete variable domain, with remaining parts taken from reference TRBV18 and TRBJ1-5, reads NAGVMQNPRHLVRRRGQEARLRCSPMKGHSHVYWYRQLPEEGLKFMVYLQKENIIDESGMPKERFSAEFPKEGPSILRIQQVVRGDSAAYFCASSPQVNQPQHFGDGTRLSIL.

The CDR3 spells CSVPRGQRDTQYF. Written as DNA, the CDR3 is TGCAGCGTTCCCCGGGGGCAGCGAGATACGCAGTATTTT. This rearrangement joins TRBV29-1 to TRBJ2-3, with D possibly called TRBD1 or TRBD2 (6 bases each). V shed 5 bases and J shed 5 bases, with 14 bases lying between them. CDR3 length equals 13 residues. Germline V gives CDR1 SQVTM, CDR2 ANQGSEA.

The chain uses TRBV10-3 and TRBJ1-1, with 8 bases fitting TRBD1. The CDR3 covers 15 residues. V shed 2 bases, J shed 5 bases, and the junction held 7 bases outside the gene matches. Germline CDR1 reads ENHRY; CDR2 reads SYGVKD. This CDR3 reads CAISEGQGGGTEAFF. In DNA form, the CDR3 reads TGTGCCATCAGTGAGGGACAGGGAGGCGGGACTGAAGCTTTCTTT.

The chain is built from TRBV4-2 and TRBJ2-3; 10 bases match TRBD2. V was clipped by 4 bases and J by 1 base; unmatched bases: 8. Germline values: CDR1 LGHNA, CDR2 YNFKEQ. The CDR3 totals 17 residues. The CDR3 DNA sequence: TGTGCCAGCAGCCCCTTGTCTAGCGGGGGTGGCACAGATACGCAGTATTTT. Translated: CASSPLSSGGGTDTQYF.

J is TRBJ2-5 and V is TRBV18; no reliable D call. The end of the DNA aligns better with TRBJ2-7, so the J call may be wrong. The CDR3 extends over 15 amino acids. The germline V gene has CDR1 KGHSH and CDR2 LQKENI. The CDR3 sequence: CASSPNPQSSYEQYF. CDR3 nucleotide sequence: TGTGCCAGCTCACCAAATCCCCAAAGCTCCTACGAGCAGTACTTC.

The gene calls are TRBV11-2 and TRBJ1-5, with TRBD1 as a possible D gene (5 bases). The CDR3 consists of 14 residues. Per germline, CDR1 SGHAT and CDR2 FQNNGV. Trimming took off 4 bases at V and 2 bases at J, with 9 bases between the two ends. The CDR3 loop reads CASSSQGGNQPQHF. CDR3 nucleotide sequence: TGTGCCAGCAGCTCTCAGGGTGGCAATCAGCCCCAGCATTTT. Complete variable domain (other parts from reference TRBV11-2 and TRBJ1-5): EAGVAQSPRYKIIEKRQSVAFWCNPISGHATLYWYQQILGQGPKLLIQFQNNGVVDDSQLPKDRFSAERLKGVDSTLKIQPAKLEDSAVYLCASSSQGGNQPQHFGDGTRLSIL.

CDR3 protein: CASSYELQGTAFF. CDR3 coding DNA: TGTGCCAGCAGCTACGAACTACAGGGTACAGCTTTCTTT. The V gene is TRBV5-6, the J gene TRBJ1-1; tentative D call: TRBD1 (6 bases). Germline values: CDR1 SGHDT, CDR2 YYEEEE. CDR3 size: 13 residues. V lost 3 bases and J lost 10, with 16 bases in between.

V usage is TRBV18 and J usage is TRBJ2-2, with D possibly being TRBD1 (5 bases). V lost 4 bases to trimming and J lost 0 bases, with 9 bases between them. This CDR3 is 15 amino acids long. Germline V gene sequence: CDR1 KGHSH, CDR2 LQKENI. CDR3 nucleotide sequence: TGTGCCAGCTCACTCCAGGGCCCGAACACCGGGGAGCTGTTTTTT. Translating gives CASSLQGPNTGELFF.

This clone was observed a few times. V is TRBV6-4 and J is TRBJ1-1; 8 bases are a match to TRBD1. CDR1 is MRHNA and CDR2 is SNTAGT in the germline V gene. Losses at the gene ends were 6 bases for V and 4 bases for J; bases not matched to a gene: 4. This CDR3 comprises 13 residues. In nucleotides, the CDR3 is TGTGCCAGCAGAGGACAGGGAACCACTGAAGCTTTCTTT. Its protein product is CASRGQGTTEAFF.

This clone was picked up a small number of times. This rearrangement joins TRBV10-1 to TRBJ1-1, with D perhaps TRBD1 (5 bases). CDR3 length: 14 amino acids. Between the trimmed V and J ends, which lost 2 bases and 1 base, there was a span of 8 bases. Germline lookup yields CDR1 WNHNN and CDR2 SYGVQD (reference sequence). CDR3 region: CASSEAGGNTEAFF. CDR3 coding DNA: TGCGCCAGCAGTGAGGCTGGGGGGAACACTGAAGCTTTCTTT.

The chain joins TRBV19 to TRBJ1-1; a possible D gene is TRBD1 (6 bases). V was pared by 3 bases and J by 5 bases, with 13 bases between. The CDR3 extends over 14 amino acids. Germline V gene sequence: CDR1 LNHDA, CDR2 SQIVND (reference sequence). In nucleotides, the CDR3 is TGTGCCAGTAGTATTTGGGGGCTTGAGACTGAAGCTTTCTTT. This translates into CASSIWGLETEAFF.

This sequence joins TRBV19 and TRBJ2-6; D gene ambiguous. The germline gives CDR1 LNHDA, CDR2 SQIVND (reference sequence). V was trimmed by 1 base and J by 2 bases, leaving 3 bases between them. This CDR3 comprises 14 residues. This CDR3 is CASSIGPGANVLTF. As DNA, the CDR3 is TGTGCCAGTAGTATAGGTCCTGGGGCCAACGTCCTGACTTTC. Full variable domain (remainder filled in from reference TRBV19 and TRBJ2-6): DGGITQSPKYLFRKEGQNVTLSCEQNLNHDAMYWYRQDPGQGLRLIYYSQIVNDFQKGDIAEGYSVSREKKESFPLTVTSAQKNPTAFYLCASSIGPGANVLTFGAGSRLTVL.

The chain couples TRBV11-2 to TRBJ2-3, with D perhaps TRBD1 (5 bases). The CDR3 totals 15 residues. With 6 bases removed from V and 0 bases from J, the gap between germline ends came to 13 bases. Germline lookup yields CDR1 SGHAT and CDR2 FQNNGV. The CDR3 region is CASSPTARSTDTQYF. CDR3 bases: TGTGCCAGCAGTCCGACAGCACGTAGCACAGATACGCAGTATTTT. Full variable domain (outside the CDR3, taken from reference TRBV11-2 and TRBJ2-3): EAGVAQSPRYKIIEKRQSVAFWCNPISGHATLYWYQQILGQGPKLLIQFQNNGVVDDSQLPKDRFSAERLKGVDSTLKIQPAKLEDSAVYLCASSPTARSTDTQYFGPGTRLTVL.

The chain carries TRBV6-5 and TRBJ1-1; D unclear. Looked up from germline, CDR1 is MNHEY and CDR2 is SVGAGI. The CDR3 consists of 12 residues. V was trimmed by 8 bases and J by 2 bases, leaving 9 bases between them. The CDR3 DNA reads as TGTGCCAGCTTCAGGCCTAACACTGAAGCTTTCTTT. Amino acid sequence: CASFRPNTEAFF.

CDR3 region: CASRDGQGGYEQYF. In DNA, the CDR3 is TGTGCCAGTAGGGATGGACAGGGTGGCTACGAGCAGTACTTC. The chain carries TRBV19 and TRBJ2-7; 8 bases map to TRBD1. CDR1 is LNHDA and CDR2 is SQIVND in the germline V gene (reference sequence). J was trimmed by 3 bases and V by 6 bases; bases with no gene match: 7. The CDR3 runs 14 residues.

The chain combines TRBV19 with TRBJ2-7, with 9 bases matching TRBD2. Trimming cost V 5 bases and J 2 bases; bases outside gene matches: 4. This CDR3 has 14 amino acids. Germline loops: CDR1 LNHDA, CDR2 SQIVND (reference sequence). The CDR3 region is CASSSREGPYEQYF. The CDR3, as DNA: TGTGCCAGTAGTTCGCGGGAGGGCCCCTACGAGCAGTACTTC. Full variable domain (outside the CDR3, taken from reference TRBV19 and TRBJ2-7): DGGITQSPKYLFRKEGQNVTLSCEQNLNHDAMYWYRQDPGQGLRLIYYSQIVNDFQKGDIAEGYSVSREKKESFPLTVTSAQKNPTAFYLCASSSREGPYEQYFGPGTRLTVT.

This chain links TRBV18 with TRBJ1-6; 10 nucleotides align to TRBD1. Germline trimming cut 2 bases from V and 8 bases from J; bases unmatched to any gene: 0. CDR1 is KGHSH, CDR2 LQKENI, per germline. This CDR3 contains 14 residues. The CDR3 reads CASSPGQGDSPLHF. The DNA of the CDR3 is TGTGCCAGCTCACCAGGACAGGGGGATTCACCCCTCCACTTT.